Below, one T cell receptor beta chain is given with its context. Its target is not known. This sample is drawn from a study of T cells expressing NK-cell markers. As for the study in general: HCMV seropositivity characterized seven of the eight sequenced donors, and seronegativity one. Findings and limits, study-wide: Several of the donors also had these clonotypes leading their CD3+CD56-NKG2C+ fraction. The dominant NKG2C+ clonotypes represented roughly 1.0-7.5% of CD8+ T cells in over 5 donors.

Synthesis of TCR beta cDNA relied on 5'RACE template switching carrying UMIs. Each CDR3 protein gets one entry in TCRdb, which reprocessed the 5' RACE reads and gives no DNA. This table holds about 460,000 distinct CDR3 sequences. Germline CDR1 reads ENHRY; CDR2 reads SYGVKD. The CDR3 extends over 13 amino acids. Sequencing was done on a sample of blood T cells: a sorted CD56 or NKG2C T cell subset, CD4+ or CD8+ T cells, or bulk PBMC T cells (not recorded which). The gene calls are TRBV10-3 and TRBJ1-1. The sequence came from a woman aged 45-59 years in good health. CDR3 sequence reads: CAISTDANTEAFF.